These 9 T cell receptor beta chains were sequenced from one sample in a study of blood T cell repertoires in COVID-19. The repertoire was sequenced with immunoSEQ multiplex PCR; TCRdb's copy has only in-frame clones and lacks some. Here the sample spans 100,000 to 150,000 clones, approximately 90% being singletons. Source material: peripheral blood. The receptors originated from a man between 60 and 75 years old with COVID-19, enrolled during active disease.

The rearrangement links TRBV30 to TRBJ1-1; TRBD1 agrees at 8 bases. Trimming cost V 3 bases and J 0 bases; bases outside gene matches: 3. This CDR3 comprises 14 residues. Germline CDR1 and CDR2: GTSNPN and SVGIG (reference sequence). CDR3 amino acids: CAWRMTGVNTEAFF. The CDR3 DNA follows: TGTGCCTGGAGAATGACAGGGGTGAACACTGAAGCTTTCTTT. The full variable domain, rest sourced from reference TRBV30 and TRBJ1-1, is SQTIHQWPATLVQPVGSPLSLECTVEGTSNPNLYWYRQAAGRGLQLLFYSVGIGQISSEVPQNLSASRPQDRQFILSSKKLLLSDSGFYLCAWRMTGVNTEAFFGQGTRLTVV.

This clone was detected once. The rearrangement links TRBV6-5 to TRBJ1-1; D perhaps matches TRBD1 (5 bases). V gave up 6 bases and J gave up 0 bases, with 11 bases separating them. This CDR3 contains 14 residues. Germline loops: CDR1 MNHEY, CDR2 SVGAGI. CDR3 loop: CASRKPGLNTEAFF. The CDR3 bases are TGTGCCAGCAGAAAACCAGGGTTGAACACTGAAGCTTTCTTT.

The chain employs TRBV18 and TRBJ2-1, with D possibly being TRBD2 (5 bases). V lost 3 bases and J 4 bases, leaving 16 bases between the germline ends. Germline CDR1 is KGHSH and CDR2 is LQKENI. The CDR3 covers 16 residues. This CDR3 reads CASSPPLASAYNEQFF. The DNA of the CDR3 is TGTGCCAGCTCACCCCCCCTAGCATCCGCTTACAATGAGCAGTTCTTC.

This clone was seen only a few times. The chain recombines TRBV6-1 with TRBJ2-3; possibly TRBD2 for D (6 bases). The CDR3 spans 15 residues. V was clipped by 2 bases and J by 3 bases, with 12 bases between them. CDR1 and CDR2 from the germline V gene are MNHNS and SASEGT. The DNA for the CDR3 is TGTGCCAGCAGTGAAACGGGGGTAGGGACAGATACGCAGTATTTT. This encodes CASSETGVGTDTQYF.

The table lists this clone with a count of one. The chain recombines TRBV7-2 with TRBJ2-7, with TRBD1 matching 10 bases. Germline loops: CDR1 SGHTA, CDR2 FQGNSA. This CDR3 is 15 amino acids long. The V and J ends lost 4 bases and 5 bases, in that order; junction bases with no gene match: 8. The CDR3 sequence: CASSSSRDRGHEQYF. The CDR3 DNA sequence: TGTGCCAGCAGCTCGTCCCGGGACAGGGGCCACGAGCAGTACTTC.

J is TRBJ2-1 and V is TRBV6-1; 9 bases line up with TRBD1. The CDR3 length is 16 residues. The germline gives CDR1 MNHNS, CDR2 SASEGT. The V gene end was trimmed by 3 bases and the J gene end by 7 bases; junction bases not matched to a gene: 10. For the CDR3, the DNA is TGTGCCAGCAGTGAGCCGGGGGACAGGGTATCGAATGAGCAGTTCTTC. It yields the protein CASSEPGDRVSNEQFF.

This sequence joins TRBV29-1 and TRBJ2-1, with D uncertain. Deletions cut 3 bases from V and 6 bases from J, with 9 bases between. The length of the CDR3 is 12 residues. Germline lookup yields CDR1 SQVTM and CDR2 ANQGSEA. The CDR3 bases are TGCAGCGTTGACAGATCAGGCAATGAGCAGTTCTTC. Its protein product is CSVDRSGNEQFF.

In its sample, this clone was seen a few times. The V and J genes are TRBV2 and TRBJ2-7; possible D gene TRBD1, 6 bases. V lost 4 bases and J 1 base, leaving 8 bases between the germline ends. CDR1 and CDR2 (germline): SNHLY, FYNNEI. The CDR3 covers 13 residues. CDR3 sequence: CASSVTGSYEQYF. CDR3 DNA sequence: TGTGCCAGCAGTGTGACAGGTTCCTACGAGCAGTACTTC.

This chain uses TRBV12-3 or TRBV12-4 with TRBJ1-5; D is ambiguous. Trimming removed 7 bases from V and 0 bases from J, with 7 bases in between. This CDR3 contains 13 residues. CDR3 in amino acids: CASNRDSNQPQHF. DNA for the CDR3: TGTGCCAGCAACCGAGATAGCAATCAGCCCCAGCATTTT.